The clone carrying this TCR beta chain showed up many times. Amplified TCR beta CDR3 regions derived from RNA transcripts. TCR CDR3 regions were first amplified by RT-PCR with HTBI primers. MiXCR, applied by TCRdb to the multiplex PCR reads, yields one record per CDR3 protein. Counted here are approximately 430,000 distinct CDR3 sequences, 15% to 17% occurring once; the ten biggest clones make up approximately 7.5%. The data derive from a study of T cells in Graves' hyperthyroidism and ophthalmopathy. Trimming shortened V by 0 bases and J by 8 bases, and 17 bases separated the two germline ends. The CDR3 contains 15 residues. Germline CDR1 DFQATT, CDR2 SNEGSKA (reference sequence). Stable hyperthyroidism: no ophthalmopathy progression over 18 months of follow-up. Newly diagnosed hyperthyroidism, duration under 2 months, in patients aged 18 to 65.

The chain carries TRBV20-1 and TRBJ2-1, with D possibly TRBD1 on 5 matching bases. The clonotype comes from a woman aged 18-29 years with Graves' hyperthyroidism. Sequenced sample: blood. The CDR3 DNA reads TGCAGTGCTAGAGATCATACCCTTATGGGGCATGAGCAGTTCTTC. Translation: CSARDHTLMGHEQFF.